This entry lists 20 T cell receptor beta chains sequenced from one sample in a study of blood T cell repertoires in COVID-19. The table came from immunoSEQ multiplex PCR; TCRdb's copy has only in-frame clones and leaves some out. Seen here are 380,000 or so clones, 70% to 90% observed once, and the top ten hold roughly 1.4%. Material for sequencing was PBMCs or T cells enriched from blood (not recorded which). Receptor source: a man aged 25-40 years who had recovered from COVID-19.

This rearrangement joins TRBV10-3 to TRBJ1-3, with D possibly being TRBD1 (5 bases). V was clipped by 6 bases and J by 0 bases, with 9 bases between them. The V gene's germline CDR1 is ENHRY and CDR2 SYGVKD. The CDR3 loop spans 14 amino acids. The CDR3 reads CAISSGYSGNTIYF. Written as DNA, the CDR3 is TGTGCCATCAGCTCAGGGTACTCTGGAAACACCATATATTTT.

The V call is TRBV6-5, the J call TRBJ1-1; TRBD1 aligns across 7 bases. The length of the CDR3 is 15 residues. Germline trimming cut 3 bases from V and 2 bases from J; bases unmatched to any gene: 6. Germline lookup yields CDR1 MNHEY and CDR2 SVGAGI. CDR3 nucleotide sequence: TGTGCCAGCAGTTATGGCGACAGGGCTAACACTGAAGCTTTCTTT. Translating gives CASSYGDRANTEAFF.

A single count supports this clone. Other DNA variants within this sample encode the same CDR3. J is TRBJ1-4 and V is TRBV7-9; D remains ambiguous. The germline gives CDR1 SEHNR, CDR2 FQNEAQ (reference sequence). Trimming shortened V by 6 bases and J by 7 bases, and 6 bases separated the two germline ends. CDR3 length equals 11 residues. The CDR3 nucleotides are TGTGCCAGCAGTCCGGGTGAAAAACTGTTTTTT. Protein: CASSPGEKLFF.

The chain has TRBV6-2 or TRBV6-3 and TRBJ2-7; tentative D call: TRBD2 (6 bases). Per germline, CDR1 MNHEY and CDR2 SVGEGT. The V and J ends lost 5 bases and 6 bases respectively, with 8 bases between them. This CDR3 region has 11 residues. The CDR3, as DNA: TGTGCCAGCAGTCAGGGAGGCGAGCAGTACTTC. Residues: CASSQGGEQYF.

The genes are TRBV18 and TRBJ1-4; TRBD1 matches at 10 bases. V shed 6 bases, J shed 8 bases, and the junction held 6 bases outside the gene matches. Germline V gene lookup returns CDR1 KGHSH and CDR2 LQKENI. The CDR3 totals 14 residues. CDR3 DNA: TGTGCCAGCTCTCCGACAGGGGGCTTAGAAAAACTGTTTTTT. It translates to CASSPTGGLEKLFF.

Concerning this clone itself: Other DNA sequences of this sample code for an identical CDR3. Here the CDR3 reads CASSLQGAGYGYTF. The CDR3 DNA follows: TGTGCCAGCAGCCTACAGGGGGCTGGCTATGGCTACACCTTC. The chain couples TRBV7-9 to TRBJ1-2; TRBD1 aligns across 9 bases. Losses at the gene ends were 5 bases for V and 4 bases for J; bases not matched to a gene: 5. The CDR3 covers 14 residues. Looked up from germline, CDR1 is SEHNR and CDR2 is FQNEAQ (reference sequence).

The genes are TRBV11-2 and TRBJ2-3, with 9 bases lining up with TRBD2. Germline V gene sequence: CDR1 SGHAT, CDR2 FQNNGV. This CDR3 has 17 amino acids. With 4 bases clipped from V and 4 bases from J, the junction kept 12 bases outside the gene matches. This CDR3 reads CASSSLGGGAISDTQYF. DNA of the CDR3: TGTGCCAGCAGCTCCCTTGGCGGGGGGGCCATATCAGATACGCAGTATTTT.

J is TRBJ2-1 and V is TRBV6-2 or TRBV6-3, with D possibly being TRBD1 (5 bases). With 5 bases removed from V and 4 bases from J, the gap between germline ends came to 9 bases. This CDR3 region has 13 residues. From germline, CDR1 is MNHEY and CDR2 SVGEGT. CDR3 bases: TGTGCCAGCAGTCGGACACAGTACAATGAGCAGTTCTTC. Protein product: CASSRTQYNEQFF.

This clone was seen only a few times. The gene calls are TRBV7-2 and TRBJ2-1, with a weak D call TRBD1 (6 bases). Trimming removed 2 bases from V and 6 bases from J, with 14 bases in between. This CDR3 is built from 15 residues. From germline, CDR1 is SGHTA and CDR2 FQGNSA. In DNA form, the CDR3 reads TGTGCCAGCAGCTTAAGTTGGGGGCCACCCAATGAGCAGTTCTTC. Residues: CASSLSWGPPNEQFF.

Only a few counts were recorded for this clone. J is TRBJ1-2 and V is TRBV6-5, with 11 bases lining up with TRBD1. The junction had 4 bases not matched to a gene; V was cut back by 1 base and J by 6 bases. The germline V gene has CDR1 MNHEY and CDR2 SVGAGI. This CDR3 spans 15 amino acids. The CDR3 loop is CASSYLGTGGHGYTF. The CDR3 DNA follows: TGTGCCAGCAGTTACTTGGGGACAGGGGGTCATGGCTACACCTTC.

As DNA, the CDR3 is TGTGCCTGGAGTGTACCTAATCGTCCCTACGAGCAGTACTTC. As protein: CAWSVPNRPYEQYF. The chain uses TRBV30 and TRBJ2-7; no definite D call. Trimming shortened V by 0 bases and J by 2 bases, and 11 bases separated the two germline ends. This CDR3 contains 14 residues. Germline V CDR1 and CDR2: GTSNPN, SVGIG (reference sequence).

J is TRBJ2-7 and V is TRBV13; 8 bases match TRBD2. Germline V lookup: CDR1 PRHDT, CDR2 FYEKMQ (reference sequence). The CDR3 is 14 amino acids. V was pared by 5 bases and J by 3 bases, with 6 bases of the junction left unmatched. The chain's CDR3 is CASSPRGVLYEQYF. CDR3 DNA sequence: TGTGCCAGCAGCCCGCGGGGGGTCCTCTACGAGCAGTACTTC. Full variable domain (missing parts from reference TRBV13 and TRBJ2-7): AAGVIQSPRHLIKEKRETATLKCYPIPRHDTVYWYQQGPGQDPQFLISFYEKMQSDKGSIPDRFSAQQFSDYHSELNMSSLELGDSALYFCASSPRGVLYEQYFGPGTRLTVT.

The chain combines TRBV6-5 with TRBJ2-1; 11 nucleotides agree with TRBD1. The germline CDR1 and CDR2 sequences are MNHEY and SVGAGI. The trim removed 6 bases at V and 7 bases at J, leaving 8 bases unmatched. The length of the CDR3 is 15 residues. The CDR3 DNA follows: TGTGCCAGCAGGTCCGGGACAGGGGGGAGGAATGAGCAGTTCTTC. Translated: CASRSGTGGRNEQFF.

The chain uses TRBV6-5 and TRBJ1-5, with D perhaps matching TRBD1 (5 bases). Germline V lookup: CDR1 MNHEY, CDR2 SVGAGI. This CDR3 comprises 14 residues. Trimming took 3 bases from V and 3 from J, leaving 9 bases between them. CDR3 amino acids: CASSYTGNNQPQHF. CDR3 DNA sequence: TGTGCCAGCAGTTATACAGGAAACAATCAGCCCCAGCATTTT.

CDR3 nucleotide sequence: TGCGCCAGCAGCCCGTTAAGTCAGGCGAACACCGGGGAGCTGTTTTTT. The encoded protein is CASSPLSQANTGELFF. The chain employs TRBV5-1 and TRBJ2-2; D gene ambiguous. CDR3 length: 16 amino acids. V was cut by 4 bases and J by 0 bases, with 13 bases left in between. CDR1 is SGHRS, CDR2 YFSETQ, per germline.

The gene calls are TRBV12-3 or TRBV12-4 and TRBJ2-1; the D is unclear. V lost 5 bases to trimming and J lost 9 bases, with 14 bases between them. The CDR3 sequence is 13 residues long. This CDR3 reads CASSVNAFGEQFF. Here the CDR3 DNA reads TGTGCCAGCAGTGTGAATGCCTTCGGTGAGCAGTTCTTC.

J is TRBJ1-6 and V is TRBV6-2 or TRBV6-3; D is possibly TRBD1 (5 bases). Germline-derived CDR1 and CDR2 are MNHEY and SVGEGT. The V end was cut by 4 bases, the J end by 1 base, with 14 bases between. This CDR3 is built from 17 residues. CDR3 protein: CASSSPGGGSYNSPLHF. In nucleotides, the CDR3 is TGTGCCAGCAGTTCCCCCGGGGGGGGGTCCTATAATTCACCCCTCCACTTT.

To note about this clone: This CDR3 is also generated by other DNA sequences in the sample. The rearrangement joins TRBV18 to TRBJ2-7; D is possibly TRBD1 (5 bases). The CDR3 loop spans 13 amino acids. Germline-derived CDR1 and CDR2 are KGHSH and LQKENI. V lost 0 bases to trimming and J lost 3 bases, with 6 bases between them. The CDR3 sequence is CASSPPTVYEQYF. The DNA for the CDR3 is TGTGCCAGCTCACCACCGACAGTCTACGAGCAGTACTTC.

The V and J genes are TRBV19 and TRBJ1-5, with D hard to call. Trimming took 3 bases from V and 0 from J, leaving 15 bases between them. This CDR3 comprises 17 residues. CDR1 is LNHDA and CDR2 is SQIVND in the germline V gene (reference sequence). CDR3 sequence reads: CASSMGIGSYSNQPQHF. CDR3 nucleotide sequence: TGTGCCAGTAGTATGGGCATAGGGAGTTATAGCAATCAGCCCCAGCATTTT.

The DNA for the CDR3 is TGTGCCAGCACCTGGGTTAGAGTAGGGGCGAGGATGAACACTGAAGCTTTCTTT. It translates to CASTWVRVGARMNTEAFF. This rearrangement joins TRBV5-6 to TRBJ1-1, with D possibly TRBD1 on 5 matching bases. The CDR3 extends over 18 amino acids. The germline V and J ends were trimmed by 6 bases and 0 bases, with 24 bases remaining between them. Germline loops: CDR1 SGHDT, CDR2 YYEEEE.